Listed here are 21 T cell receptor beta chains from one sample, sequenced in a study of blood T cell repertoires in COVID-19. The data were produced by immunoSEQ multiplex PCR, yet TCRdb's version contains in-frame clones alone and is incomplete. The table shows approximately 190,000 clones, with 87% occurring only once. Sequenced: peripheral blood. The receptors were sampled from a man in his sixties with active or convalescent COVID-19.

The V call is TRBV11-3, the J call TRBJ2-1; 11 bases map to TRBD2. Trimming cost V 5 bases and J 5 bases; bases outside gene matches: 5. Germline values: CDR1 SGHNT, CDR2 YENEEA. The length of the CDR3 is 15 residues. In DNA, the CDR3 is TGTGCCAGCAGCCTAACTAGCGGGGGCAACAATGAGCAGTTCTTC. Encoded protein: CASSLTSGGNNEQFF.

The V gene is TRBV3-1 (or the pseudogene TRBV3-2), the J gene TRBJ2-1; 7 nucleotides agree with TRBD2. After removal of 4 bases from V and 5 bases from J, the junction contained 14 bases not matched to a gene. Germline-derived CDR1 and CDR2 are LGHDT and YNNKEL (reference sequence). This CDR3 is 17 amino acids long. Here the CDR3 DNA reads TGTGCCAGCAGCCTTGGGACCCCTAGCGGCCCAAACAATGAGCAGTTCTTC. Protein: CASSLGTPSGPNNEQFF.

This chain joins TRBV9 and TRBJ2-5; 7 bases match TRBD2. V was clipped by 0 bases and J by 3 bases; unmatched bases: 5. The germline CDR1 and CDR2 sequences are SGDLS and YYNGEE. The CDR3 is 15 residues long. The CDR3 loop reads CASSVAGGTKETQYF. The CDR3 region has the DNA TGTGCCAGCAGCGTAGCGGGTGGGACTAAAGAGACCCAGTACTTC.

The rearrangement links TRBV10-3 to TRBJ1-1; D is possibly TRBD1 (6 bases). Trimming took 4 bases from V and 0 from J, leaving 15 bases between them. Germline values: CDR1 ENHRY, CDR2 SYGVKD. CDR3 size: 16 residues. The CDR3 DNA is TGTGCCATCAGTGGACGACAGGAAAACGTGAACACTGAAGCTTTCTTT. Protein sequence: CAISGRQENVNTEAFF.

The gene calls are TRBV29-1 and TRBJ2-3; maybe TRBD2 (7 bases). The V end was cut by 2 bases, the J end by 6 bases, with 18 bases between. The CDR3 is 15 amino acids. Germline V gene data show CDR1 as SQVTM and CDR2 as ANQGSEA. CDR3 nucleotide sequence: TGCAGCGTTGAAATGGGGGGGGCAATGGCGGATACGCAGTATTTT. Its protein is CSVEMGGAMADTQYF.

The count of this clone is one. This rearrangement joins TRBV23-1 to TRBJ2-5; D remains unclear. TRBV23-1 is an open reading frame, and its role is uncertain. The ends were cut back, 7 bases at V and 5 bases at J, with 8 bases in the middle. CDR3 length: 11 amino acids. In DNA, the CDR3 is TGCGCCAGCACCCTCCGGGAGACCCAGTACTTC. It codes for CASTLRETQYF.

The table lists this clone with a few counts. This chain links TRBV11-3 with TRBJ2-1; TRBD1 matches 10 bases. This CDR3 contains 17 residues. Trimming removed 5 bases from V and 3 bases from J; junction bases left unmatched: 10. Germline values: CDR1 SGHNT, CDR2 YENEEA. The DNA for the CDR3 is TGTGCCAGCAGCCCCGGGACAGGGGCGTTGAACTACAATGAGCAGTTCTTC. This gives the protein CASSPGTGALNYNEQFF.

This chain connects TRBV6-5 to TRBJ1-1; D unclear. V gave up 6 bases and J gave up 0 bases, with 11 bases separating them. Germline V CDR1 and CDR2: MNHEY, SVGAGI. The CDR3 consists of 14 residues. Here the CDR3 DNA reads TGTGCCAGCAGCCGGGAGGCGTTGAACACTGAAGCTTTCTTT. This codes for CASSREALNTEAFF.

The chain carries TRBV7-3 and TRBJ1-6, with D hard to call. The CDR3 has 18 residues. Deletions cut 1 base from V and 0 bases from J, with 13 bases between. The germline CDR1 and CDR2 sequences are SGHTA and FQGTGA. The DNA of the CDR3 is TGTGCCAGCAGCTTAAACCCGCGGGGAAGCTCCTATAATTCACCCCTCCACTTT. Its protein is CASSLNPRGSSYNSPLHF.

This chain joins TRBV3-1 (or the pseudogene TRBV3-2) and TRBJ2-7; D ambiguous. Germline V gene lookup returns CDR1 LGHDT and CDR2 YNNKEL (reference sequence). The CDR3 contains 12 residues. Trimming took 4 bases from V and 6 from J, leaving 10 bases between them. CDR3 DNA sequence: TGTGCCAGCAGCCCCCACATCCCCGAGCAGTACTTC. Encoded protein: CASSPHIPEQYF.

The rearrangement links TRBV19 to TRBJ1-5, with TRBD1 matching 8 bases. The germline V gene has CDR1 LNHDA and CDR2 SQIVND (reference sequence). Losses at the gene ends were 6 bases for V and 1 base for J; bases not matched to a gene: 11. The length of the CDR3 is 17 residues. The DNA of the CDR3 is TGTGCCAGTAGAGGGGACAGGAAGACCGTCAGCAATCAGCCCCAGCATTTT. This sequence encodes CASRGDRKTVSNQPQHF. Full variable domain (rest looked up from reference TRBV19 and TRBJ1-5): DGGITQSPKYLFRKEGQNVTLSCEQNLNHDAMYWYRQDPGQGLRLIYYSQIVNDFQKGDIAEGYSVSREKKESFPLTVTSAQKNPTAFYLCASRGDRKTVSNQPQHFGDGTRLSIL.

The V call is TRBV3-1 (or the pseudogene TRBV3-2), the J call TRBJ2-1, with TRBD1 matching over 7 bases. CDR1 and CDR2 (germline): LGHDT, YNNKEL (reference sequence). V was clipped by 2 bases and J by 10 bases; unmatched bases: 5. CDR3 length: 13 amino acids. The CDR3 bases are TGTGCCAGCAGCCAAAGGAGAGGGGGCGAGCAGTTCTTC. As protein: CASSQRRGGEQFF.

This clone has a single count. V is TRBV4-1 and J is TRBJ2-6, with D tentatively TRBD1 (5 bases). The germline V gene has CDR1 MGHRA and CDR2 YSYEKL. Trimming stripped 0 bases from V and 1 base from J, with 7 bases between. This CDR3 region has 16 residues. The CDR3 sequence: CASSQDRDSGANVLTF. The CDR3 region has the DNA TGCGCCAGCAGCCAAGACAGGGATTCTGGGGCCAACGTCCTGACTTTC.

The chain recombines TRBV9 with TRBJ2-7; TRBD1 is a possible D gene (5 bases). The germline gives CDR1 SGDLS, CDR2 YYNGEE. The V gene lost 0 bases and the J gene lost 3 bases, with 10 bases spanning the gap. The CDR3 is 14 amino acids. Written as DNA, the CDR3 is TGTGCCAGCAGCGTAGCTGCAGGGAACTACGAGCAGTACTTC. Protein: CASSVAAGNYEQYF. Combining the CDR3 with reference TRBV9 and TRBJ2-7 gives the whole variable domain DSGVTQTPKHLITATGQRVTLRCSPRSGDLSVYWYQQSLDQGLQFLIQYYNGEERAKGNILERFSAQQFPDLHSELNLSSLELGDSALYFCASSVAAGNYEQYFGPGTRLTVT.

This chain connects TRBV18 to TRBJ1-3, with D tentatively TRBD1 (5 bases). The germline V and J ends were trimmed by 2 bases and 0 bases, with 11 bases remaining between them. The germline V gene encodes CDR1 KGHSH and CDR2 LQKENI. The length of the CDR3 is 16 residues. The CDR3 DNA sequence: TGTGCCAGCTCACCAGCGGGACGGATCTCTGGAAACACCATATATTTT. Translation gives CASSPAGRISGNTIYF.

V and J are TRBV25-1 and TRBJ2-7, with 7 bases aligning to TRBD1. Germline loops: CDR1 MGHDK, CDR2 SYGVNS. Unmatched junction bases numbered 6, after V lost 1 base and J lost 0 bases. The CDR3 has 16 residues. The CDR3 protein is CASSEFRGRSSYEQYF. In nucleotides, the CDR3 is TGTGCCAGCAGTGAATTTAGGGGGCGGAGCTCCTACGAGCAGTACTTC.

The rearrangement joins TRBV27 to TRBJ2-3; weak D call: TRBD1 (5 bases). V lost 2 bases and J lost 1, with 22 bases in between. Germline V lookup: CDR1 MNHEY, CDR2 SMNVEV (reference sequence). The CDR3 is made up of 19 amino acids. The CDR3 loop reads CASSLRVVSQGLGTDTQYF. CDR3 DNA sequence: TGTGCCAGCAGTTTACGGGTTGTATCCCAGGGTTTGGGCACAGATACGCAGTATTTT.

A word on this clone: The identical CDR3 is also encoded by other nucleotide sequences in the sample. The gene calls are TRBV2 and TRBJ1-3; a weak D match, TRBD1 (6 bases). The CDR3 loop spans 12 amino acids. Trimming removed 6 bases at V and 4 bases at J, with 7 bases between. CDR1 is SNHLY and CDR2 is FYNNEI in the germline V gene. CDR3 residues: CASRDRGNTIYF. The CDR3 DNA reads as TGTGCCAGCAGAGACAGGGGAAACACCATATATTTT. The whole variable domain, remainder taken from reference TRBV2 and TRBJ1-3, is EPEVTQTPSHQVTQMGQEVILRCVPISNHLYFYWYRQILGQKVEFLVSFYNNEISEKSEIFDDQFSVERPDGSNFTLKIRSTKLEDSAMYFCASRDRGNTIYFGEGSWLTVV.

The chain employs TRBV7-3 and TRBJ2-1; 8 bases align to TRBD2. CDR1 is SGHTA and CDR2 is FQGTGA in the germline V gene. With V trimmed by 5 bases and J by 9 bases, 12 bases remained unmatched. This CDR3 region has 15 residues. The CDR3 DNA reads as TGTGCCAGCAGCCCCTCGGGCGGGGGGTATGGTGAGCAGTTCTTC. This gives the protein CASSPSGGGYGEQFF.

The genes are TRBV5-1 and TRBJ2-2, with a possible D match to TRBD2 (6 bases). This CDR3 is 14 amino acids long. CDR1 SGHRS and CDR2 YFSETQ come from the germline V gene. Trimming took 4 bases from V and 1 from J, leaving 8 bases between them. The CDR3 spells CASSNGGNTGELFF. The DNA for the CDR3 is TGCGCCAGCAGCAACGGGGGGAACACCGGGGAGCTGTTTTTT. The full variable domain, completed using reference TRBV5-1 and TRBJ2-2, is KAGVTQTPRYLIKTRGQQVTLSCSPISGHRSVSWYQQTPGQGLQFLFEYFSETQRNKGNFPGRFSGRQFSNSRSEMNVSTLELGDSALYLCASSNGGNTGELFFGEGSRLTVL.

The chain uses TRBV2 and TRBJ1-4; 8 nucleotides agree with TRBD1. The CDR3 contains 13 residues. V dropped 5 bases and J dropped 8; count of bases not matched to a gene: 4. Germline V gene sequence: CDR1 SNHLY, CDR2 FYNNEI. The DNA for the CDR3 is TGTGCCAGCAGTTTCACAGGGGGAGAAAAACTGTTTTTT. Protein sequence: CASSFTGGEKLFF.